This T cell receptor beta chain was identified in a study of blood T cell repertoires in COVID-19. Study-level information: Some COVID-19 samples were acute and others convalescent; all came from the United States, Italy and Spain. Nucleic acid was either cDNA or gDNA, and it came from T cells, B-cell-depleted T cells, or PBMCs.

Some clones are missing from TCRdb's copy, which holds only in-frame ones; the method was immunoSEQ multiplex PCR. This table has approximately 220,000 clones, 85% appearing once. The CDR3 totals 14 residues. In germline, CDR1 is MNHEY, CDR2 SMNVEV (reference sequence). V gave up 6 bases and J gave up 6 bases; unmatched junction bases: 8. Participants, about 18 to 89 years old, spanned under 25 US areas. Two consecutive negative NP/OP PCR tests, clearance, or resolved symptoms defined Cohort 3 recovery. The sample consisted of PBMCs or T cells enriched from blood (not recorded which). The sequence was obtained from a man aged 40-50 years who had recovered from COVID-19. The rearrangement joins TRBV27 to TRBJ1-2, with 9 bases aligning to TRBD1. The CDR3: CASRPPGTGNGYTF. The CDR3 DNA sequence: TGTGCCAGCAGGCCACCTGGGACAGGGAATGGCTACACCTTC.